This T cell receptor beta chain stems from a study of CD4 T cells in relation to SARS-CoV-2 and coronaviruses. CDR3 length equals 15 residues. Germline V CDR1 and CDR2: SGDLS, YYNGEE. Trimming cost V 5 bases and J 1 base; bases outside gene matches: 6. CD4+ T cells from unexposed donors were obtained before the COVID-19 pandemic (2011-2018). Isolation of CD4+ T cells took place after approximately 11 days in culture. Fresh IL-2 medium replaced half the medium on days 3 and 7. Worth noting for this clone: Its target is not known.

Assay: immunoSEQ multiplex PCR; the TCRdb copy retains only in-frame clones and omits some. The sample holds 15,000 to 20,000 clones, approximately 78% seen once. The receptor was isolated from a human donor in good health. Sequenced: CD4+ T cells from PBMCs, cultured in vitro. The chain combines TRBV9 with TRBJ1-1, with 9 bases that match TRBD1. Written as DNA, the CDR3 is TGTGCCAGCAGTGCAACGGGACAGGGGAACACTGAAGCTTTCTTT. The encoded protein is CASSATGQGNTEAFF.